Following are 14 T cell receptor beta chains from one sample sequenced in a study of neurological immune-mediated disorders. Time point indicated: technical triplicate 2. TCRdb re-called the 5' RACE reads with MiXCR, one entry per CDR3 protein. This sample has fewer than 40,000 distinct CDR3 sequences, with roughly 13% found just once. The sample consisted of CD4+ T cells from blood. These receptors were collected from a female donor with HTLV-1-associated myelopathy (HAM/TSP).

This clonotype was found many times. This chain uses TRBV20-1 with TRBJ2-1; 11 nucleotides align to TRBD1. V shed 6 bases, J shed 4 bases, and the junction held 5 bases outside the gene matches. This CDR3 has 14 amino acids. Germline V gene sequence: CDR1 DFQATT, CDR2 SNEGSKA (reference sequence). Written as DNA, the CDR3 is TGCAGTGCCCGGGGACAGGGGGGTTACAATGAGCAGTTCTTC. It specifies CSARGQGGYNEQFF.

Note on this clonotype: The final CDR3 position lacks the conserved phenylalanine or tryptophan, pointing to a likely read error. This chain joins TRBV11-1 and TRBJ2-3; D is unresolved. The germline V gene has CDR1 SGHAT and CDR2 FQDESV (reference sequence). The CDR3 is 13 residues long. V was cut by 7 bases and J by 7 bases, with 15 bases left in between. In DNA, the CDR3 is TGTGCCAGCACACCCACCACCTGGTATACGCAGTATCTT. This sequence encodes CASTPTTWYTQYL.

The rearrangement links TRBV20-1 to TRBJ2-1, with TRBD2 identical over 14 bases. After removal of 1 base from V and 9 bases from J, the junction contained 5 bases not matched to a gene. The CDR3 is 15 amino acids. Germline V gene sequence: CDR1 DFQATT, CDR2 SNEGSKA (reference sequence). The DNA for the CDR3 is TGCAGTGCTAGAGGACTAGCGGGAGGGCCGGGTGAGCAGTTCTTC. Translating gives CSARGLAGGPGEQFF.

There are many counts of this clonotype. V gene TRBV20-1 combines with J gene TRBJ2-1, with 7 bases lining up with TRBD2. The ends lost 3 bases at V and 0 bases at J; junction bases unmatched: 2. The CDR3 covers 14 residues. The germline V gene has CDR1 DFQATT and CDR2 SNEGSKA (reference sequence). As DNA, the CDR3 is TGCAGTGCTAGCGGGAGGTACTCCTACAATGAGCAGTTCTTC. This gives the protein CSASGRYSYNEQFF.

This clonotype was seen ten or more times. This chain connects TRBV5-1 to TRBJ2-7; a weak D match, TRBD2 (5 bases). Germline loops: CDR1 SGHRS, CDR2 YFSETQ. V lost 7 bases to trimming and J lost 4 bases, with 21 bases between them. The CDR3 loop spans 15 amino acids. CDR3 bases: TGCGCCAGCCGGCATAACGGGGAGCGGAGTTACGAGCAGTACTTC. This translates into CASRHNGERSYEQYF.

This clonotype was seen many times. The CDR3 DNA is TGTGCCACCGGAGCAGCTAAGGACAGGAGCTCTCGCAATCAGCCCCAGCATTTT. Its protein product is CATGAAKDRSSRNQPQHF. The V and J genes are TRBV24-1 and TRBJ1-5; 7 bases match TRBD1. Trimming at V came to 9 bases and at J to 2 bases, leaving 18 bases not matched to a gene. Germline CDR1 and CDR2: KGHDR and SFDVKD. CDR3 length equals 18 residues.

This clonotype was seen at least ten times. The chain joins TRBV11-2 to TRBJ2-3; D gene ambiguous. The CDR3 has 13 amino acids. From germline, CDR1 is SGHAT and CDR2 FQNNGV. The V end was cut by 3 bases, the J end by 4 bases, with 8 bases between. The CDR3 region is CASSLSGPDTQYF. The CDR3 DNA follows: TGTGCCAGCAGCTTGTCGGGTCCAGATACGCAGTATTTT.

In this sample, this clonotype turned up many times. The chain recombines TRBV5-1 with TRBJ2-2, with 9 bases fitting TRBD2. The CDR3 loop spans 15 amino acids. The junction had 3 bases not matched to a gene; V was cut back by 2 bases and J by 4 bases. Germline V gene data show CDR1 as SGHRS and CDR2 as YFSETQ. The CDR3: CASSLSGRPTGELFF. The CDR3 nucleotides are TGCGCCAGCAGCTTAAGCGGGAGGCCCACCGGGGAGCTGTTTTTT.

V and J are TRBV5-1 and TRBJ2-1; 9 positions agree with TRBD2. The CDR3 spans 14 residues. The junction had 4 bases not matched to a gene; V was cut back by 7 bases and J by 2 bases. Germline-derived CDR1 and CDR2 are SGHRS and YFSETQ. The CDR3 loop reads CASWGGGAYNEQFF. The DNA of the CDR3 is TGCGCCAGCTGGGGCGGGGGGGCCTACAATGAGCAGTTCTTC.

In this sample, this clonotype turned up many times. This chain uses TRBV19 with TRBJ2-3, with 7 bases that match TRBD1. The V segment lost 5 bases and the J segment 3 bases; nucleotides outside the gene matches: 11. Germline loops: CDR1 LNHDA, CDR2 SQIVND (reference sequence). The CDR3 consists of 16 residues. CDR3 nucleotides: TGTGCCAGTAGTGCCTCCCCCCCACAGGGGACAGATACGCAGTATTTT. Protein product: CASSASPPQGTDTQYF.

This clonotype was recorded at least ten times. The chain is built from TRBV18 and TRBJ1-5; perhaps TRBD1 as D (6 bases). Trimming stripped 6 bases from V and 4 bases from J, with 13 bases between. Germline CDR1 is KGHSH and CDR2 is LQKENI. The CDR3 contains 14 residues. The CDR3, as DNA: TGTGCCAGCTCGACCGGGACAACTAATCAGCCCCAGCATTTT. It translates to CASSTGTTNQPQHF.

This clonotype was detected ten times or more. The rearrangement joins TRBV20-1 to TRBJ2-7; D may be TRBD1 (5 bases). The CDR3 covers 12 residues. Deletions cut 2 bases from V and 6 bases from J, with 11 bases between. Germline CDR1 reads DFQATT; CDR2 reads SNEGSKA (reference sequence). Written as DNA, the CDR3 is TGCAGTGCTAGACAGGGATCAACCGAGCAGTACTTC. Amino acid sequence: CSARQGSTEQYF.

This clonotype appeared many times. This chain joins TRBV14 and TRBJ2-6; unclear D gene. The germline V gene encodes CDR1 SGHDN and CDR2 FVKESK. V was trimmed by 2 bases and J by 1 base, leaving 0 bases between them. The CDR3 is 13 amino acids. In DNA form, the CDR3 reads TGTGCCAGCAGCCAATCTGGGGCCAACGTCCTGACTTTC. This encodes CASSQSGANVLTF.

The table lists this clonotype with many counts. This chain joins TRBV10-3 and TRBJ2-1; possible D gene TRBD1, 6 bases. Trimming removed 10 bases from V and 3 bases from J, with 13 bases in between. This CDR3 has 13 residues. Germline-derived CDR1 and CDR2 are ENHRY and SYGVKD. In DNA, the CDR3 is TGTGCCACGGCCGGGACAAACTACAATGAGCAGTTCTTC. Its protein product is CATAGTNYNEQFF.